This paragraph covers one TCR beta chain sequence. The antigen is undetermined. The record originates from a study of post-analysis software for immune sequencing data. Study-level findings and limits: Several TRBV segments were more frequent in patients than controls; TRBV5-6, TRBV5-1 and TRBV20-1 belonged to this group.

TCR beta cDNA libraries included unique molecular identifiers. TCRdb ran MiXCR on the PCR reads and lists one entry per CDR3 protein. The sample has a few hundred thousand distinct CDR3 sequences, about 40% seen once. The V and J ends lost 6 bases and 8 bases respectively, with 17 bases between them. The CDR3 covers 15 residues. This receptor was obtained from a girl aged 10-17 years with multiple sclerosis. The source material was blood. V gene TRBV12-3 or TRBV12-4 combines with J gene TRBJ2-6, with a weak D call TRBD2 (6 bases). This CDR3 reads CASRKRGTASNVLTF. DNA of the CDR3: TGTGCCAGCAGAAAACGGGGGACGGCTTCCAACGTCCTGACTTTC.